This T cell receptor beta chain was observed in a study of T cell repertoires in cytomegalovirus infection. The sample holds many counts of this clonotype. The CDR3 loop spans 13 amino acids. Per germline, CDR1 SGHTA and CDR2 FQGNSA. V shed 4 bases and J shed 5 bases, with 9 bases lying between them. TCRdb fed the reads into MiXCR, producing one record per CDR3 protein. The sample carries around 530,000 distinct CDR3 sequences, 26% recorded once. The sequence was collected from a human donor in good health (CMV status not recorded). Some clones in this sample may be carry-over from other donors' samples. The sequenced material came from PBMCs. V gene TRBV7-2 combines with J gene TRBJ1-5; D ambiguous. DNA for the CDR3: TGTGCCAGCAGCTCCAACAATGATCAGCCCCAGCATTTT. It yields the protein CASSSNNDQPQHF.